The rows below give T cell receptor beta chains drawn from one sample of a study of beta chain features in type 1 diabetes. The method was immunoSEQ multiplex PCR; TCRdb's version includes in-frame clones alone and lacks a portion of them. Seen here are about 320,000 clones, approximately 15% observed once, and the top ten hold under 8.5%. The sample consisted of central memory CD4+ T cells from blood. These receptor sequences come from a man aged 30 to 39 in good health. Each CDR3 is given with its conserved first and last residue. A D gene is named only where the DNA matches it firmly. The listing skips clone size in some rows; elsewhere it reads once, few, many or a size class.

j_call d_call v_call clone_size cdr3_nt cdr3_aa
TRBJ2-1 - TRBV1 - TGCGCCAGCAGCCGCGGGACTAGCTCCAATGAGCAGTTCTTC CASSRGTSSNEQFF
TRBJ1-1 - TRBV19 - TGTGCCAGTACCCCACGGGAGGTCGGGTACACTGAAGCTTTCTTT CASTPREVGYTEAFF
TRBJ1-1 TRBD1 TRBV6-1 - TGTGCCAGCAGTGGGACAGGGGGCATGAACACTGAAGCTTTCTTT CASSGTGGMNTEAFF
TRBJ2-3 - TRBV30 - TGTGCCTGGAGTGCAGGAGTTCAGGGAGATACGCAGTATTTT CAWSAGVQGDTQYF
TRBJ2-7 TRBD1 TRBV7-2 few TGTGCCAGCACCACCGACAGGGGATCCTACGAGCAGTACTTC CASTTDRGSYEQYF
TRBJ1-2 - TRBV7-9 - TGTGCCAGCAGCTTCCGGGCCTATGGCTACACCTTC CASSFRAYGYTF
TRBJ2-3 - TRBV7-7 few TGTGCCAGCAGCTTAGTGAGGGCTACTAGCACAGATACGCAGTATTTT CASSLVRATSTDTQYF
TRBJ1-4 - TRBV9 - TGTGCCAGCAGCTCGGGGTTTGGGAGCGAAAAACTGTTTTTT CASSSGFGSEKLFF
TRBJ2-5 TRBD1 TRBV7-9 few TGTGCCAGCAGCTTGACAGGGGGCAAGACCCAGTACTTC CASSLTGGKTQYF
TRBJ1-4 TRBD1 TRBV18 few TGTGCCAGCTCACCAGGACAGGGTCAGGAAAAACTGTTTTTT CASSPGQGQEKLFF
TRBJ2-1 - TRBV23-1 - TGCGCCAGCAGTCAAAACCGGGGGGCTGGCTCCTACAATGAGCAGTTCTTC CASSQNRGAGSYNEQFF
TRBJ1-2 - TRBV11-2 - TGTGCCAGCAGCTTAGAGGGTTATGGCTACACCTTC CASSLEGYGYTF
TRBJ2-3 - TRBV14 many TGTGCCAGCAGCCAAGATATAAGGACGACGCAGTATTTT CASSQDIRTTQYF
TRBJ2-1 - TRBV5-1 few TGCGCCAGCAGCTTGGATAATCGAAGACAACCCTACAATGAGCAGTTCTTC CASSLDNRRQPYNEQFF
TRBJ1-3 - TRBV28 few TGTGCCAGCAGGGCCCGGGTTACCTCTGGAAACACCATATATTTT CASRARVTSGNTIYF
TRBJ2-6 - TRBV27 - TGTGCCAGCAGTCCTAAGCTTACAAGGGCCTCTGGGGCCAACGTCCTGACTTTC CASSPKLTRASGANVLTF
TRBJ2-4 - TRBV7-9 - TGTGCCAGCAGCCCTCCCGGGGGCGGTGAAAACATTCAGTACTTC CASSPPGGGENIQYF
TRBJ1-2 - TRBV9 - TGTGCCAGCAGCGTAGCGAACAGTAATCACTATGGCTACACCTTC CASSVANSNHYGYTF
TRBJ2-3 TRBD2 TRBV5-1 - TGCGCCAGCAGCTTGTCGACTAGCGGACACTATACGCAGTATTTT CASSLSTSGHYTQYF
TRBJ1-2 TRBD1 TRBV29-1 - TGCAGCGTTGCCGGGACAGGGGTCGGGGGCTACACCTTC CSVAGTGVGGYTF
TRBJ2-1 TRBD1 TRBV4-2 - TGTGCCAGCAGCCGGACAGGCCAATCCTACAATGAGCAGTTCTTC CASSRTGQSYNEQFF
TRBJ2-5 - TRBV6-5 - TGTGCCAGCAGTTACTCGGGAGGATATGAGACCCAGTACTTC CASSYSGGYETQYF
TRBJ2-1 TRBD2 TRBV7-6 few TGTGCCAGCCTTGGACTAGCGGCATACAATGAGCAGTTCTTC CASLGLAAYNEQFF
TRBJ1-1 - TRBV4-3 few TGCGCCAGCAGCGACCGGGCCCACAGGGACACTGAAGCTTTCTTT CASSDRAHRDTEAFF
TRBJ2-5 TRBD2 TRBV13 - TGTGCCAGCAGCTTACAAATCGCGGGGGGGCACGAGACCCAGTACTTC CASSLQIAGGHETQYF
TRBJ2-3 TRBD1 TRBV11-1 - TGTGCCAGCAGCCTCGACAGGGGGGCAGTCACAGATACGCAGTATTTT CASSLDRGAVTDTQYF
TRBJ1-6 - TRBV9 few TGTGCCAGCAGCGTAGAAGGCAATTCACCCCTCCACTTT CASSVEGNSPLHF
TRBJ2-2 TRBD2 TRBV15 - TGTGCCACGTCAGCGGGAGCGACCGGGGAGCTGTTTTTT CATSAGATGELFF
TRBJ1-2 - TRBV6-1 - TGTGCCAGCAGTGAACAGTCGGGCGGTAATTATGGCTACACCTTC CASSEQSGGNYGYTF
TRBJ2-3 - TRBV5-1 few TGCGCCAGCAGCCCCCGCGTGGGCGCAGATACGCAGTATTTT CASSPRVGADTQYF
TRBJ1-2 - TRBV4-3 few TGCGCCAGCAGCCAAGATGGGGCAGGGGTCCCCTATGGCTACACCTTC CASSQDGAGVPYGYTF
TRBJ2-2 TRBD1 TRBV4-3 - TGCGCCAGCAGCCAAGAAGGGGGCAGAACGAACACCGGGGAGCTGTTTTTT CASSQEGGRTNTGELFF
TRBJ2-5 - TRBV10-3 many TGTGCCATCAGTCGTAGTGCAGGGCAAGAGACCCAGTACTTC CAISRSAGQETQYF
TRBJ1-1 TRBD1 TRBV6-6 - TGTGCCAGCAGTTGGGGGACAGGAAACACTGAAGCTTTCTTT CASSWGTGNTEAFF
TRBJ1-5 - TRBV2 - TGTGCCAGCAGTGAAGGCAGGGTTAACAATCAGCCCCAGCATTTT CASSEGRVNNQPQHF
TRBJ1-1 TRBD1 TRBV11-2 few TGTGCCAGCAGCTTAGAAGGGACAGCGACCACTGAAGCTTTCTTT CASSLEGTATTEAFF
TRBJ2-1 TRBD2 TRBV6-1 - TGTGCCAGCAGGCGAGGGACTATCTATCCCAATGAGCAGTTCTTC CASRRGTIYPNEQFF
TRBJ2-3 - TRBV5-4 - TGTGCCAGCAGCTTAAACCGGGCGGATACGCAGTATTTT CASSLNRADTQYF
TRBJ2-1 TRBD2 TRBV2 few TGTGCCACCCGACTAGCTGTAAATGAGCAGTTCTTC CATRLAVNEQFF
TRBJ2-2 - TRBV2 few TGTGCCAGCAGTGAAGTTAGGGGAATGAACACCGGGGAGCTGTTTTTT CASSEVRGMNTGELFF
TRBJ2-7 - TRBV9 few TGTGCCAGCAGCGTTGATAACCGGGGAGAGCAGTACTTC CASSVDNRGEQYF
TRBJ1-1 - TRBV14 few TGTGCCAGCAGCCAAGTTGGCGTAGGGGCTCATCAAGCTTTCTTT CASSQVGVGAHQAFF
TRBJ2-3 TRBD2 TRBV7-7 few TGTGCTAGCAGCCTAGCGGGAGTCGCAGATACGCAGTATTTT CASSLAGVADTQYF
TRBJ2-7 TRBD2 TRBV4-1 - TGCGCCAGCAGCCAAACAAGACTAGCGGGGGCCTACGAGCAGTACTTC CASSQTRLAGAYEQYF
TRBJ1-2 - TRBV5-4 few TGTGCCAGCAGCTTGGGGACAGATGGCTACACCTTC CASSLGTDGYTF
TRBJ2-3 TRBD2 TRBV11-2 - TGTGCCAGCAGCTTACACCCGCCGGGAGGGGGCACAGATACGCAGTATTTT CASSLHPPGGGTDTQYF
TRBJ2-2 - TRBV25-1 - TGTGCCAGCAAGCGGGGAAGACCGGGACAGCCCAACACCGGGGAGCTGTTTTTT CASKRGRPGQPNTGELFF
TRBJ2-3 - TRBV20-1 - TGCAGTGCCCACGGGACTCGGACGGCGTATTTT CSAHGTRTAYF
TRBJ2-3 TRBD2 TRBV9 - TGTGCCAGCAGCGTAGGCGGAGCGGGGGTCGATACGCAGTATTTT CASSVGGAGVDTQYF
TRBJ1-3 - TRBV6-6 many TGTGCCAGCCGCCTGAGCAGTCTGGGCGGAAACACCATATATTTT CASRLSSLGGNTIYF
TRBJ2-2 - TRBV30 few TGTGCCTGGAGTGTACTCCTAAGGGGGGAGCTGTTTTTT CAWSVLLRGELFF
TRBJ2-5 TRBD2 TRBV7-6 - TGTGCCAGCAGCCCTAGCGGGGGGATGCAGACCCAGTACTTC CASSPSGGMQTQYF